Below are 16 T cell receptor beta chains sequenced from a single sample in a study of T cell repertoires in cytomegalovirus infection (dated by TCRdb to about 2019). The treatment or condition label here, explained by the study, means: in vitro stimulation with specific CMV peptide epitopes to enrich CMV-specific T cells. Their target antigens are unknown. Sequencing was performed on an Illumina HiSeq 1500. TCRdb reran the public reads through fastp at Q25 and MiXCR, keeping productive beta chains. Each entry is one CDR3 protein sequence, shown with its most common DNA and genes. The sample yields fewer than 850,000 distinct CDR3 sequences; almost 30% were counted once. The biggest ten clones account for roughly 13% of the sample. Sequences were derived from cultured CD8+ T cells from PBMCs, sampled from culture after CMV antigen stimulation. Receptors were obtained from a human donor in good health (CMV status not recorded). Some clones in this sample may be carry-over from other donors' samples.

The sample holds many counts of this clonotype. This sequence joins TRBV20-1 and TRBJ2-5, with 10 bases identical to TRBD2. The CDR3 is made up of 14 amino acids. J was trimmed by 3 bases and V by 3 bases; bases with no gene match: 4. Germline V CDR1 and CDR2: DFQATT, SNEGSKA (reference sequence). The CDR3: CSASDGLAEETQYF. The CDR3 DNA sequence: TGCAGTGCTAGTGACGGACTAGCGGAAGAGACCCAGTACTTC.

This clonotype was picked up many times. The rearrangement uses TRBV7-4 and TRBJ2-2; 10 bases agree with TRBD2. The CDR3 runs 15 residues. The germline CDR1 and CDR2 sequences are SGHVT and SQSDAQ. The V gene end was trimmed by 4 bases and the J gene end by 3 bases; junction bases not matched to a gene: 2. In nucleotides, the CDR3 is TGTGCCAGCAGCTCTAGCGGGGGAGACACCGGGGAGCTGTTTTTT. This sequence encodes CASSSSGGDTGELFF.

The genes are TRBV6-1 and TRBJ1-1, with 7 bases aligning to TRBD1. V was pared by 6 bases and J by 0 bases, with 10 bases of the junction left unmatched. The CDR3 contains 16 residues. Germline-derived CDR1 and CDR2 are MNHNS and SASEGT. CDR3 DNA: TGTGCCAGCAGCCCAGACAGGGCTTATATGAACACTGAAGCTTTCTTT. Its protein is CASSPDRAYMNTEAFF.

J is TRBJ2-7 and V is TRBV20-1; D might be TRBD1 or TRBD2, each matching 5 bases. Germline V gene lookup returns CDR1 DFQATT and CDR2 SNEGSKA (reference sequence). This CDR3 has 16 amino acids. The V end lost 3 bases, the J end lost 3 bases, and 21 bases lay between the germline ends. The CDR3 sequence is CSASGMGDGGYYEQYV. Written as DNA, the CDR3 is TGCAGTGCTAGTGGGATGGGGGACGGCGGTTACTACGAGCAGTACGTC.

This clonotype showed up just a few times. This rearrangement joins TRBV5-1 to TRBJ2-3; D gene unclear. The V end lost 2 bases, the J end lost 9 bases, and 13 bases lay between the germline ends. The CDR3 extends over 13 amino acids. Germline assignment: CDR1 SGHRS and CDR2 YFSETQ. The CDR3 region has the DNA TGCGCCAGCAGCTTAGAATCCGAGGTAACGCAGTATTTT. Translated: CASSLESEVTQYF. Looking up the rest from reference TRBV5-1 and TRBJ2-3 gives the full variable domain: KAGVTQTPRYLIKTRGQQVTLSCSPISGHRSVSWYQQTPGQGLQFLFEYFSETQRNKGNFPGRFSGRQFSNSRSEMNVSTLELGDSALYLCASSLESEVTQYFGPGTRLTVL.

V and J are TRBV12-3 or TRBV12-4 and TRBJ2-1; D is unclear. The length of the CDR3 is 12 residues. The V end was cut by 3 bases, the J end by 13 bases, with 13 bases between. The CDR3 DNA is TGTGCCAGCAGTTTTTTCGACGAAGCCCAGTTCTTC. It translates to CASSFFDEAQFF.

This clonotype was seen repeatedly, ten times or more. The genes are TRBV7-8 and TRBJ1-5; weak D call: TRBD1 (6 bases). The germline V gene has CDR1 SGHVS and CDR2 FQNEAQ. The V and J ends lost 5 bases and 4 bases respectively, with 15 bases between them. This CDR3 contains 15 residues. CDR3 in DNA: TGTGCCAGCAGCCTTCCCCCAGGGGAAAATCAGCCCCAGCATTTT. This translates into CASSLPPGENQPQHF.

The chain uses TRBV15 and TRBJ2-1; 8 bases map to TRBD1. The length of the CDR3 is 14 residues. V shed 4 bases and J 7 bases; nucleotides not matched to a gene: 6. The germline CDR1 and CDR2 sequences are LNHNV and YYDKDF (reference sequence). The CDR3 loop reads CATSTDRVGNEQFF. CDR3 sequence (DNA): TGTGCCACCAGCACGGACAGGGTGGGGAATGAGCAGTTCTTC.

The V gene is TRBV12-3 or TRBV12-4, the J gene TRBJ1-1; TRBD1 might be the D (5 bases). V was trimmed by 7 bases and J by 5 bases, leaving 14 bases between them. CDR3 length: 13 residues. The CDR3 DNA reads TGTGCCAGCACATATGGGGGGGGAACTGAAGCTTTCTTT. Translated, it gives CASTYGGGTEAFF.

This clonotype was seen at least ten times. J is TRBJ2-1 and V is TRBV7-2; tentatively, D is TRBD1 (6 bases). The CDR3 consists of 18 residues. The V and J ends lost 1 base and 2 bases respectively, with 18 bases between them. CDR1 and CDR2 (germline): SGHTA, FQGNSA. The DNA for the CDR3 is TGTGCCAGCAGCTTAGGGGTAGGGGGAATACTACCCTACAATGAGCAGTTCTTC. Translation gives CASSLGVGGILPYNEQFF.

The table lists this clonotype with a few counts. V is TRBV10-3 and J is TRBJ2-7; D may be TRBD1 (6 bases). CDR3 length equals 15 residues. The V end lost 4 bases, the J end lost 4 bases, and 17 bases lay between the germline ends. The germline V gene encodes CDR1 ENHRY and CDR2 SYGVKD. CDR3 sequence reads: CAISVWGRGSYEQYF. CDR3 nucleotides: TGTGCCATCAGTGTTTGGGGCAGGGGCTCATACGAGCAGTACTTC.

The J gene is TRBJ2-3, the V gene TRBV28, with 9 positions matching TRBD2. Germline CDR1 and CDR2: MDHEN and SYDVKM. The V and J ends lost 4 bases and 1 base, in that order; junction bases with no gene match: 9. The CDR3 runs 17 residues. CDR3 DNA sequence: TGTGCCAGCAGTTACCCGACAGCGGGGGGTGGCACAGATACGCAGTATTTT. Amino acids: CASSYPTAGGGTDTQYF.

This clonotype has more than one count but fewer than ten. One junction end does not reproduce the germline sequence, and a read error may be involved. The gene calls are TRBV4-1 and TRBJ1-1; a possible D gene is TRBD1 (6 bases). The germline CDR1 and CDR2 sequences are MGHRA and YSYEKL. The CDR3 is made up of 15 amino acids. The DNA for the CDR3 is TGTGCCAGCAGCCAAGCTGATCCGGGGGCCACTGAAGCTTTCTTT. Its protein is CASSQADPGATEAFF.

This chain uses TRBV5-1 with TRBJ1-1; no clear D. This CDR3 is built from 15 residues. V lost 7 bases, J lost 0 bases, and 16 bases lay in between. CDR1 is SGHRS, CDR2 YFSETQ, per germline. The CDR3 sequence is CASSVGLSMNTEAFF. In nucleotides, the CDR3 is TGCGCCAGCTCCGTGGGATTGAGTATGAACACTGAAGCTTTCTTT.

This clonotype has only a few counts. This chain joins TRBV14 and TRBJ2-2; possibly TRBD1 for D (6 bases). The germline gives CDR1 SGHDN, CDR2 FVKESK. CDR3 length: 17 amino acids. V lost 0 bases and J lost 2, with 13 bases in between. CDR3 loop: CASSQDLNRDNTGELFF. The CDR3 nucleotides are TGTGCCAGCAGCCAAGATCTGAACAGGGATAACACCGGGGAGCTGTTTTTT. Drawing the rest from reference TRBV14 and TRBJ2-2, the complete variable domain is EAGVTQFPSHSVIEKGQTVTLRCDPISGHDNLYWYRRVMGKEIKFLLHFVKESKQDESGMPNNRFLAERTGGTYSTLKVQPAELEDSGVYFCASSQDLNRDNTGELFFGEGSRLTVL.

This clonotype appeared a few times. V and J are TRBV7-9 and TRBJ1-5; no clear D gene. Germline CDR1 reads SEHNR; CDR2 reads FQNEAQ (reference sequence). The CDR3 has 12 amino acids. The V end was cut by 3 bases, the J end by 11 bases, with 11 bases between. The CDR3 here is CASSLPGRSQHF. The CDR3 DNA is TGTGCCAGCAGCTTGCCAGGTAGGTCCCAGCATTTT.